This paragraph reports one T cell receptor beta chain. The listed genes are named as in mouse. The observed sequence ends 1 residue before the CDR3 terminus, with the missing tail filled in from the germline J gene. The record originates from a study of tissue T cells after allogeneic stem cell transplantation. This CDR3 has 14 residues. V lost 2 bases to trimming and J lost 1 base, with 7 bases between them. Germline loops: CDR1 KGHPV, CDR2 FQNQEV (reference sequence). Time point reported: mouse harvest day 7 after allogeneic transplant. The graft held 10^6 splenic CD5+ T cells and 10^7 T-cell-depleted bone marrow cells. Sequencing of TCRbeta CDR3 at survey depth gave sequences and template counts. Only in-frame clones appear in the TCRdb table, and some are missing; sequencing was by immunoSEQ multiplex PCR. Of about 9,300 clones in the sample, roughly 44% are singletons; the top ten hold roughly 7%.

The chain links TRBV26 to TRBJ2-5; D is possibly TRBD1 or TRBD2 (5 bases each). Input material: gut tissue. The clonotype comes from a female BALB/c mouse given C57BL/6 T cells with graft-versus-host disease after an allogeneic hematopoietic cell transplant. The CDR3 here is CASSLEGHQDTQYF. The sequenced CDR3 bases are TGTGCCAGCAGTCTGGAGGGGCACCAAGACACCCAGTAC. The complete variable domain, with remaining parts taken from reference TRBV26 and TRBJ2-5, reads NSKVIQTPRYLVKGQGQKAKMRCIPEKGHPVVFWYQQNKNNEFKFLINFQNQEVLQQIDMTEKRFSAECPSNSPCSLEIQSSEAGDSALYLCASSLEGHQDTQYFGPGTRLLVL.